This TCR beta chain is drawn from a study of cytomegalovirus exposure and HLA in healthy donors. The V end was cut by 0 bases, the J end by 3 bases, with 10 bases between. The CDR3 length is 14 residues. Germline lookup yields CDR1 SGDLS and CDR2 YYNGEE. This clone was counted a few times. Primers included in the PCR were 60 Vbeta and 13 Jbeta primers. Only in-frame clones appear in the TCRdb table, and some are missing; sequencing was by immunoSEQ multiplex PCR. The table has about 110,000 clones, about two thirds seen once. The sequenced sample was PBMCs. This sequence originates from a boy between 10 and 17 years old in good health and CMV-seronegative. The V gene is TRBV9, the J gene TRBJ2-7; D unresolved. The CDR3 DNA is TGTGCCAGCAGCGTAGGTAGTACTTACTACGAGCAGTACTTC. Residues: CASSVGSTYYEQYF.